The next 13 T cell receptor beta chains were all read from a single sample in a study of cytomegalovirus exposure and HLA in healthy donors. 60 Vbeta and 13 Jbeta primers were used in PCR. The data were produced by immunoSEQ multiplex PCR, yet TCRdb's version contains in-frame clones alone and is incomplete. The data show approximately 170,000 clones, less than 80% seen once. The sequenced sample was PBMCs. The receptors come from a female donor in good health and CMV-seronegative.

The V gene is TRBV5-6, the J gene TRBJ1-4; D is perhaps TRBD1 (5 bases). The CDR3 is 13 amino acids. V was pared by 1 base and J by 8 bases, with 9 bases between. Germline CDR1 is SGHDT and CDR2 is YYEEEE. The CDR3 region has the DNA TGTGCCAGCAGCTTGTACAGGCGCGAAAAACTGTTTTTT. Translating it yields CASSLYRREKLFF.

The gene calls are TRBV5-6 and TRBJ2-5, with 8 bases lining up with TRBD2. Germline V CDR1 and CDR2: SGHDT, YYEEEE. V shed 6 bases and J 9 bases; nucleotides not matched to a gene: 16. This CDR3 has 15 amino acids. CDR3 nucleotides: TGTGCCAGCACTTCCCGGGGACTAGTCATGCGACCCCAGTACTTC. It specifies CASTSRGLVMRPQYF.

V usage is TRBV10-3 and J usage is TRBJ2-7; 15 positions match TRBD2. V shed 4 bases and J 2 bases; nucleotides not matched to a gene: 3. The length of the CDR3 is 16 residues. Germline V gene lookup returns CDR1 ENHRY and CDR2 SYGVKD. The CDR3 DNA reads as TGTGCCATCAGTGCAGGACTAGCGGGAGGGACCTACGAGCAGTACTTC. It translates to CAISAGLAGGTYEQYF.

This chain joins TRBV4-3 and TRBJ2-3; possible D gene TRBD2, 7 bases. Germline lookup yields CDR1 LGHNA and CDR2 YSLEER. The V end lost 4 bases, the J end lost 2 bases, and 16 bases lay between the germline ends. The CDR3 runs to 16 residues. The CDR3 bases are TGCGCCAGCAGCCTCGGAGGGGGGGCGGCCACAGATACGCAGTATTTT. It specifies CASSLGGGAATDTQYF.

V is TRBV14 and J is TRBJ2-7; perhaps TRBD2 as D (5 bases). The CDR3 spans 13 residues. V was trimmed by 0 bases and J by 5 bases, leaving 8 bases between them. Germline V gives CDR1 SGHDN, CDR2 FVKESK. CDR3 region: CASSQDPRDEQYF. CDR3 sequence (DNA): TGTGCCAGCAGCCAAGATCCGAGGGACGAGCAGTACTTC. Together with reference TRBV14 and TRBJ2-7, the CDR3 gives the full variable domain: EAGVTQFPSHSVIEKGQTVTLRCDPISGHDNLYWYRRVMGKEIKFLLHFVKESKQDESGMPNNRFLAERTGGTYSTLKVQPAELEDSGVYFCASSQDPRDEQYFGPGTRLTVT.

The CDR3 coding sequence is TGTGCCAGCTCACCATTCGGGTCTCCGGGGAACACTGAAGCTTTCTTT. This sequence encodes CASSPFGSPGNTEAFF. This chain connects TRBV18 to TRBJ1-1; D not certain. Trimming pared 2 bases from V and 1 base from J, leaving 14 bases between. The CDR3 consists of 16 residues. CDR1 is KGHSH, CDR2 LQKENI, per germline.

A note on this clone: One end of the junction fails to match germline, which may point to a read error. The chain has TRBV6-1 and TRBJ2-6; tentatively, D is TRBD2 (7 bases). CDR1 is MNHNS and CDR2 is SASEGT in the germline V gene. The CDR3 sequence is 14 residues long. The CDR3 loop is CASSEAGGANGLTF. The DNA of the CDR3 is TGTGCCAGCAGTGAAGCGGGGGGGGCCAACGGCCTGACTTTC.

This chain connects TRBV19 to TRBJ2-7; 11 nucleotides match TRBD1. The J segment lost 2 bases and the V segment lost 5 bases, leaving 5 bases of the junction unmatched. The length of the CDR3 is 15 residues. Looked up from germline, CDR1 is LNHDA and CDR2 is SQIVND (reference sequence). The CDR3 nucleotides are TGTGCCAGTAGTCGGGACAGGGGGTACCCCTACGAGCAGTACTTC. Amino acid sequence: CASSRDRGYPYEQYF.

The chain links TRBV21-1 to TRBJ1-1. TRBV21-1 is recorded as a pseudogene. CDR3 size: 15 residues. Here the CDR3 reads CASSKSGGGATEAFF. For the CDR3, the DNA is TGTGCCAGCAGCAAAAGCGGCGGAGGGGCAACTGAAGCTTTCTTT.

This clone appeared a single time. CDR3 DNA: TGTGCCAGCAGCGCGGGCGGTTCTAGCACAGATACGCAGTATTTT. Translation gives CASSAGGSSTDTQYF. The chain uses TRBV13 and TRBJ2-3; tentative D call: TRBD2 (5 bases). V was trimmed by 5 bases and J by 0 bases, leaving 12 bases between them. Germline CDR1 reads PRHDT; CDR2 reads FYEKMQ (reference sequence). CDR3 size: 15 residues.

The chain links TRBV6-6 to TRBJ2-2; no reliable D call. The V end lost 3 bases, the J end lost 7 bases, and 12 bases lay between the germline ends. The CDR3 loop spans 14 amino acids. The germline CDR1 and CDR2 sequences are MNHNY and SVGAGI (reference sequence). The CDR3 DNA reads TGTGCCAGCAGTTATCGGCCCGCTAGCGGGGAGCTGTTTTTT. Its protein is CASSYRPASGELFF.

The CDR3 sequence: CASSQGGLRKATDTQYF. The CDR3 DNA reads as TGTGCCAGCAGCCAAGGGGGACTACGAAAAGCCACAGATACGCAGTATTTT. V usage is TRBV14 and J usage is TRBJ2-3, with 7 bases fitting TRBD2. The J segment lost 2 bases and the V segment lost 1 base, leaving 9 bases of the junction unmatched. Germline CDR1 and CDR2: SGHDN and FVKESK. The CDR3 has 17 amino acids.

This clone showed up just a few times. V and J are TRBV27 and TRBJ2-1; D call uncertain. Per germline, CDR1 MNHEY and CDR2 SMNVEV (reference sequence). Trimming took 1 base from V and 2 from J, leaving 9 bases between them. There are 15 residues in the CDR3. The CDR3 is CASSLLAGPYNEQFF. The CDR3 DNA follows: TGTGCCAGCAGTTTATTAGCTGGCCCCTACAATGAGCAGTTCTTC.